A single sample is the source of the 14 T cell receptor beta chains below, sequenced in a study of blood T cells in healthy people across ages. Next came a second PCR, run for about 6 to 11 cycles, which used a sample-barcoded 5' primer along with a J-beta primer mix. MiXCR was run by TCRdb on the 5' RACE reads, yielding one entry per CDR3 protein. The table lists some 920,000 distinct CDR3 sequences, around 54% of them singletons, with over 20% in the top ten. The material sequenced was blood. These receptors came from a woman in her fifties or sixties in good health.

This clonotype was seen more than once but under ten times. The gene calls are TRBV2 and TRBJ2-1; TRBD2 is a possible D gene (5 bases). V lost 8 bases to trimming and J lost 3 bases, with 14 bases between them. The CDR3 is 14 residues long. The germline V gene has CDR1 SNHLY and CDR2 FYNNEI. CDR3 amino acids: CASGGLALYNEQFF. The CDR3 region has the DNA TGTGCCAGCGGAGGACTGGCGCTCTACAATGAGCAGTTCTTC. Together with reference TRBV2 and TRBJ2-1, the CDR3 gives the full variable domain: EPEVTQTPSHQVTQMGQEVILRCVPISNHLYFYWYRQILGQKVEFLVSFYNNEISEKSEIFDDQFSVERPDGSNFTLKIRSTKLEDSAMYFCASGGLALYNEQFFGPGTRLTVL.

V is TRBV6-5 and J is TRBJ2-7, with TRBD1 matching over 8 bases. Trimming at V came to 8 bases and at J to 0 bases, leaving 6 bases not matched to a gene. Germline loops: CDR1 MNHEY, CDR2 SVGAGI. The CDR3 contains 14 residues. The CDR3 reads CASAPGQGSYEQYF. CDR3 nucleotides: TGTGCCAGCGCACCCGGACAGGGCTCCTACGAGCAGTACTTC.

This clonotype appeared a few times. The chain combines TRBV7-9 with TRBJ2-3, with D possibly TRBD2 on 6 matching bases. The CDR3 covers 15 residues. V was trimmed by 10 bases and J by 1 base, leaving 18 bases between them. Per germline, CDR1 SEHNR and CDR2 FQNEAQ (reference sequence). DNA for the CDR3: TGTGCCATCAATTCCCGGGACTTCCGCACAGATACGCAGTATTTT. Encoded protein: CAINSRDFRTDTQYF.

The CDR3 loop is CAWSREIFYEQYF. The CDR3 bases are TGTGCCTGGAGTCGCGAGATATTCTACGAGCAGTACTTC. The rearrangement uses TRBV30 and TRBJ2-4; no clear D gene. The DNA end favors TRBJ2-7, so the J call may be wrong. This CDR3 comprises 13 residues. Looked up from germline, CDR1 is GTSNPN and CDR2 is SVGIG (reference sequence).

The chain couples TRBV7-9 to TRBJ2-1, with 7 bases that match TRBD1. CDR1 is SEHNR and CDR2 is FQNEAQ in the germline V gene (reference sequence). The CDR3 extends over 14 amino acids. The V gene end was trimmed by 11 bases and the J gene end by 8 bases; junction bases not matched to a gene: 15. The CDR3 DNA follows: TGTGCCGGTCGAACGGACAGGTGGATCGATGAGCAGTTCTTC. Its translation is CAGRTDRWIDEQFF.

The chain has TRBV29-1 and TRBJ2-7; D not resolved. The V end was cut by 0 bases, the J end by 2 bases, with 5 bases between. This CDR3 has 12 amino acids. The V gene's germline CDR1 is SQVTM and CDR2 ANQGSEA. CDR3 loop: CSVEEGPYEQYF. CDR3 nucleotide sequence: TGCAGCGTTGAAGAGGGTCCCTACGAGCAGTACTTC.

As for this clonotype: The junction departs from germline at one end; a sequencing error may be responsible. The chain employs TRBV7-9 and TRBJ1-5; D unresolved. CDR3 length equals 14 residues. From germline, CDR1 is SEHNR and CDR2 FQNEAQ (reference sequence). Here the CDR3 DNA reads TGTGACAGCAGCTCGGGGAAGGGCAATCAGCCCCAGCATTTT. Its protein is CDSSSGKGNQPQHF.

This clonotype was observed a handful of times. The CDR3 region has the DNA TGCAGCGTTGTGGGACTAGTATACAATGAGCAGTTCTTC. This sequence encodes CSVVGLVYNEQFF. This rearrangement joins TRBV29-1 to TRBJ2-1, with 8 nucleotides matching TRBD2. The CDR3 sequence is 13 residues long. The trim removed 4 bases at V and 4 bases at J, leaving 3 bases unmatched. Germline CDR1 and CDR2: SQVTM and ANQGSEA.

V usage is TRBV9 and J usage is TRBJ2-1; D perhaps matches TRBD2 (5 bases). Germline CDR1 and CDR2: SGDLS and YYNGEE. The CDR3 totals 13 residues. The V end was cut by 0 bases, the J end by 8 bases, with 9 bases between. CDR3 in amino acids: CASSVGLADEQFF. The CDR3 nucleotides read TGTGCCAGCAGCGTAGGTCTAGCCGATGAGCAGTTCTTC.

The V gene is TRBV27, the J gene TRBJ1-2, with D unresolved. The germline V gene has CDR1 MNHEY and CDR2 SMNVEV (reference sequence). CDR3 length: 17 residues. V lost 7 bases, J lost 4 bases, and 25 bases lay in between. As DNA, the CDR3 is TGTGCCAGCAAACTCCGGGTCGGCGTCAACCCTTCCTATGGCTACACCTTC. Translated: CASKLRVGVNPSYGYTF.

The chain is built from TRBV29-1 and TRBJ2-1; 7 nucleotides agree with TRBD2. The better agreement between TRBJ2-7 and the DNA end casts doubt on the J call. The CDR3 runs 14 residues. The germline V gene has CDR1 SQVTM and CDR2 ANQGSEA. CDR3 protein: CSVRLAGSYNGQYF. CDR3 in DNA: TGCAGCGTCAGACTAGCTGGCTCCTACAATGGGCAGTACTTC.

The V call is TRBV20-1, the J call TRBJ2-1; D gene ambiguous. Trimming took off 0 bases at V and 5 bases at J, with 11 bases between the two ends. Germline V gene lookup returns CDR1 DFQATT and CDR2 SNEGSKA (reference sequence). The CDR3 totals 14 residues. CDR3 nucleotides: TGCAGTGCTAGAGATCGAGTAAAAAACAATGAGCAGTTCTTC. This encodes CSARDRVKNNEQFF.

The table lists this clonotype with a few counts. The V and J genes are TRBV13 and TRBJ2-6; D tentatively reads TRBD1 or TRBD2 (5 bases each). The CDR3 loop spans 19 amino acids. The germline CDR1 and CDR2 sequences are PRHDT and FYEKMQ (reference sequence). Trimming stripped 4 bases from V and 4 bases from J, with 23 bases between. The chain's CDR3 is CASSSDLLEGQGGANVLTF. For the CDR3, the DNA is TGTGCCAGCAGCTCGGACTTATTGGAAGGCCAGGGAGGGGCCAACGTCCTGACTTTC.

This clonotype was seen a few times. The chain joins TRBV7-9 to TRBJ1-6; TRBD1 matches 8 bases. After removal of 5 bases from V and 6 bases from J, the junction contained 9 bases not matched to a gene. Germline V CDR1 and CDR2: SEHNR, FQNEAQ (reference sequence). The CDR3 is made up of 16 amino acids. The CDR3 is CASSARATGVNSPLHF. The CDR3 DNA sequence: TGTGCCAGCAGCGCAAGGGCGACAGGGGTTAATTCACCCCTCCACTTT.